The 15 T cell receptor beta chains in this list originate from one sample, sequenced in a study of cytomegalovirus exposure and HLA in healthy donors (dated by TCRdb to about 2017). The library relied on the immunoSEQ multiplex PCR assay. TCRdb limited this immuneACCESS table to in-frame rearrangements with V and J called. A share of clones is missing; checked studies link under half to unresolved V genes, and the rest is unexplained. Across this sample there are some 170,000 clones, with around nine tenths seen only once. In total, the top ten clones hold less than 3% of the sample. The sequencing sample was made of PBMCs. The source is a man younger than 35 in good health and CMV-seropositive.

The rearrangement uses TRBV28 and TRBJ2-5, with 10 bases aligning to TRBD2. Germline CDR1 and CDR2: MDHEN and SYDVKM. This CDR3 is built from 14 residues. V gave up 5 bases and J gave up 5 bases; unmatched junction bases: 5. The CDR3 nucleotides are TGTGCCAGCAGTGTAGCGGGAGGACGGGAGACCCAGTACTTC. This gives the protein CASSVAGGRETQYF.

The J gene is TRBJ2-7, the V gene TRBV6-1; maybe TRBD2 (5 bases). The V end lost 4 bases, the J end lost 5 bases, and 15 bases lay between the germline ends. The CDR3 runs to 14 residues. Looked up from germline, CDR1 is MNHNS and CDR2 is SASEGT. This chain's CDR3 is CASSASGWANEQYF. The CDR3 DNA reads as TGTGCCAGCAGTGCGAGCGGTTGGGCAAACGAGCAGTACTTC.

A single count supports this clone. The genes are TRBV7-3 and TRBJ2-7; 7 bases map to TRBD2. The CDR3 has 14 amino acids. Germline V gene sequence: CDR1 SGHTA, CDR2 FQGTGA. The V and J ends lost 5 bases and 4 bases, in that order; junction bases with no gene match: 8. The CDR3 spells CASSPAGGSYEQYF. CDR3 bases: TGTGCCAGCAGCCCGGCGGGCGGGAGTTACGAGCAGTACTTC.

This sequence joins TRBV4-2 and TRBJ1-4, with a weak D call TRBD1 (6 bases). Germline loops: CDR1 LGHNA, CDR2 YNFKEQ. CDR3 length: 17 amino acids. V gave up 2 bases and J gave up 2 bases, with 15 bases separating them. CDR3 in DNA: TGTGCCAGCAGCCAATACAACAGGGTGGCGACTAATGAAAAACTGTTTTTT. This translates into CASSQYNRVATNEKLFF.

V and J are TRBV5-1 and TRBJ2-1; no clear D. The germline V gene encodes CDR1 SGHRS and CDR2 YFSETQ. V shed 6 bases and J shed 3 bases, with 10 bases lying between them. This CDR3 is 13 amino acids long. The DNA of the CDR3 is TGCGCCAGCAAAAGCCTATACTACAATGAGCAGTTCTTC. This codes for CASKSLYYNEQFF.

The chain employs TRBV25-1 and TRBJ2-3, with D hard to call. The V end lost 0 bases, the J end lost 6 bases, and 7 bases lay between the germline ends. The CDR3 covers 13 residues. In germline, CDR1 is MGHDK, CDR2 SYGVNS. CDR3 protein: CASSEYSPDTQYF. The CDR3 DNA sequence: TGTGCCAGCAGTGAATATAGCCCTGATACGCAGTATTTT.

The chain joins TRBV18 to TRBJ1-1; maybe TRBD1 (5 bases). Trimming left V 0 bases short and J 3 bases short, with 11 bases between. Germline V gene data show CDR1 as KGHSH and CDR2 as LQKENI. This CDR3 spans 15 amino acids. The CDR3 DNA follows: TGTGCCAGCTCACCACCGGGGGGAGGGGACACTGAAGCTTTCTTT. This encodes CASSPPGGGDTEAFF.

This chain connects TRBV5-1 to TRBJ2-1, with D tentatively TRBD2 (5 bases). Germline values: CDR1 SGHRS, CDR2 YFSETQ. V lost 4 bases and J 6 bases, leaving 11 bases between the germline ends. This CDR3 has 13 amino acids. This CDR3 is CASSAGLLNEQFF. The CDR3 DNA is TGCGCCAGCAGCGCCGGACTTCTCAATGAGCAGTTCTTC.

The DNA of the CDR3 is TGTGCCAGCAGCTTCACTACTCCCGGCTACAATGAGCAGTTCTTC. Translating it yields CASSFTTPGYNEQFF. The V and J genes are TRBV5-4 and TRBJ2-1, with D unclear. Trimming took off 2 bases at V and 3 bases at J, with 12 bases between the two ends. This CDR3 is built from 15 residues. Germline CDR1 is SGHNT and CDR2 is YYREEE (reference sequence).

This chain joins TRBV7-9 and TRBJ2-2; D call uncertain. The CDR3 spans 14 residues. V dropped 1 base and J dropped 4 bases, with 7 bases sitting between them. Germline V gives CDR1 SEHNR, CDR2 FQNEAQ (reference sequence). The CDR3 nucleotides read TGTGCCAGCAGCTTAGGCCTAATCACCGGGGAGCTGTTTTTT. Its translation: CASSLGLITGELFF.

The genes are TRBV6-5 and TRBJ2-7; 10 positions match TRBD2. The V gene end was trimmed by 5 bases and the J gene end by 2 bases; junction bases not matched to a gene: 3. CDR1 is MNHEY and CDR2 is SVGAGI in the germline V gene. There are 14 residues in the CDR3. CDR3 region: CASSRTSGPYEQYF. As DNA, the CDR3 is TGTGCCAGCAGTCGGACTAGCGGACCCTACGAGCAGTACTTC.

This clone showed up just once. The chain combines TRBV7-9 with TRBJ2-3; 8 bases match TRBD1. V lost 1 base and J lost 4; bases outside the gene matches: 7. CDR3 length equals 16 residues. CDR1 and CDR2 from the germline V gene are SEHNR and FQNEAQ (reference sequence). DNA of the CDR3: TGTGCCAGCAGCTTAGGGACAGGGTTGGGAGCAGATACGCAGTATTTT. Its protein is CASSLGTGLGADTQYF.

V gene TRBV30 combines with J gene TRBJ1-5; D is perhaps TRBD1 (5 bases). V lost 4 bases and J lost 0, with 13 bases in between. Per germline, CDR1 GTSNPN and CDR2 SVGIG (reference sequence). CDR3 length equals 15 residues. This CDR3 reads CAWTSQGISNQPQHF. CDR3 nucleotide sequence: TGTGCCTGGACCAGTCAGGGAATTAGCAATCAGCCCCAGCATTTT.

The chain couples TRBV7-9 to TRBJ1-5; TRBD1 might be the D (6 bases). The CDR3 totals 16 residues. CDR1 and CDR2 from the germline V gene are SEHNR and FQNEAQ (reference sequence). Trimming left V 3 bases short and J 2 bases short, with 14 bases between. The CDR3 DNA reads TGTGCCAGCAGCTTTTCGAGGCAGGGGCGCAATCAGCCCCAGCATTTT. Amino acids: CASSFSRQGRNQPQHF.

Written as DNA, the CDR3 is TGTGCCAGCAGCTTGAGGTCCTTGGGGCTTACGCAGTATTTT. Translating gives CASSLRSLGLTQYF. The chain combines TRBV7-9 with TRBJ2-3, with D possibly matching TRBD1 (5 bases). Germline CDR1 SEHNR, CDR2 FQNEAQ (reference sequence). V was clipped by 3 bases and J by 8 bases, with 15 bases between them. This CDR3 is 14 amino acids long.